This record covers a single TCR beta chain. The antigen it recognizes is unknown. Qualities for individual bases were not recorded, and no much larger clone is one base off. The sample belongs to a study of technical replicates of blood from a handful of donors (dated by TCRdb to 2016 to 2017). From a lookup of the germline V gene, CDR1 and CDR2 are SGHRS and YFSETQ. The CDR3 starts with the cysteine, ends with the phenylalanine, and has 14 residues. Solely the CDR3 DNA is kept, with 42 bases framed from the first base. Between the V and J ends, shortened by 3 bases and 8 bases respectively, the junction contains 17 bases. Libraries came from the immunoSEQ multiplex PCR assay. Drawn from immuneACCESS, this table holds only the in-frame rearrangements with V and J called that TCRdb kept. Clones are partly lost; checked studies trace under half to an unresolved V gene and leave the rest unexplained. This sample lists about 15,000 clones; around nine tenths were detected once. The ten largest clones take up 11% of the sample.

This sequence uses TRBV5-1 and TRBJ1-2; TRBD1 is a possible D gene, resting on 6 matching bases. This receptor was taken from a human donor in good health. Sequencing was carried out using PBMCs. The DNA sequence follows: TGCGCCAGCAGCTCGGGGGGCGGAGGAGCGGGCTACACCTTC. Its translation reads: CASSSGGGGAGYTF. Supplemented by the reference TRBV5-1 and TRBJ1-2 proteins around the CDR3, the complete variable domain is KAGVTQTPRYLIKTRGQQVTLSCSPISGHRSVSWYQQTPGQGLQFLFEYFSETQRNKGNFPGRFSGRQFSNSRSEMNVSTLELGDSALYLCASSSGGGGAGYTFGSGTRLTVV.